The 18 T cell receptor beta chains reported below all come from one sample, sequenced in a study of blood T cell repertoires in COVID-19. Sequencing used immunoSEQ multiplex PCR; TCRdb keeps in-frame clones, though not all of them. The sample includes around 130,000 clones, 84% of them seen just once. Specimen: PBMCs or T cells enriched from blood (not recorded which). Source of these receptors: a woman aged 50 to 60 with acute COVID-19.

This chain uses TRBV18 with TRBJ2-4; D gene ambiguous. Germline assignment: CDR1 KGHSH and CDR2 LQKENI. The V gene lost 2 bases and the J gene lost 5 bases, with 13 bases spanning the gap. The CDR3 extends over 15 amino acids. The DNA for the CDR3 is TGTGCCAGCTCACCAAGTCCCAATAGAGAAAACATTCAGTACTTC. Translation: CASSPSPNRENIQYF.

In DNA form, the CDR3 reads TGTGCCAGCAGTTTGGGGACAGCCTACGAGCAGTACTTC. Amino acids: CASSLGTAYEQYF. The chain joins TRBV27 to TRBJ2-7; 7 nucleotides align to TRBD1. CDR3 length: 13 amino acids. Germline V gives CDR1 MNHEY, CDR2 SMNVEV (reference sequence). V shed 3 bases, J shed 2 bases, and the junction held 1 base outside the gene matches.

V usage is TRBV11-3 and J usage is TRBJ1-1, with unresolved D. Germline-derived CDR1 and CDR2 are SGHNT and YENEEA. The CDR3 consists of 12 residues. Trimming shortened V by 0 bases and J by 4 bases, and 3 bases separated the two germline ends. CDR3 in amino acids: CASSLDITEAFF. For the CDR3, the DNA is TGTGCCAGCAGCTTAGACATCACTGAAGCTTTCTTT.

There are a few counts of this clone. The chain couples TRBV3-1 (or the pseudogene TRBV3-2) to TRBJ1-1; weak D call: TRBD1 (5 bases). The germline CDR1 and CDR2 sequences are LGHDT and YNNKEL (reference sequence). The CDR3 runs to 14 residues. With 7 bases removed from V and 0 bases from J, the gap between germline ends came to 12 bases. CDR3: CASTETEMNTEAFF. The CDR3, as DNA: TGTGCCAGCACCGAGACAGAAATGAACACTGAAGCTTTCTTT.

The chain combines TRBV5-5 with TRBJ2-3, with 9 bases lining up with TRBD1. The CDR3 is made up of 16 amino acids. Germline trimming cut 3 bases from V and 3 bases from J; bases unmatched to any gene: 8. From germline, CDR1 is SGHKS and CDR2 YYEKEE (reference sequence). CDR3 nucleotide sequence: TGTGCCAGCAGCTCGGGACAGGGACGGCAAACAGATACGCAGTATTTT. Translating gives CASSSGQGRQTDTQYF.

The chain employs TRBV5-1 and TRBJ2-1; 13 bases agree with TRBD2. CDR1 is SGHRS and CDR2 is YFSETQ in the germline V gene. Trimming removed 3 bases from V and 5 bases from J; junction bases left unmatched: 2. The CDR3 is 15 amino acids. DNA of the CDR3: TGCGCCAGCAGCTCCGGGACTAGCGGGAACAATGAGCAGTTCTTC. Translated, it gives CASSSGTSGNNEQFF. Full variable domain (missing parts from reference TRBV5-1 and TRBJ2-1): KAGVTQTPRYLIKTRGQQVTLSCSPISGHRSVSWYQQTPGQGLQFLFEYFSETQRNKGNFPGRFSGRQFSNSRSEMNVSTLELGDSALYLCASSSGTSGNNEQFFGPGTRLTVL.

The CDR3 bases are TGTGCCAGCAGCCTCAGCGGCCACTACAATGAGCAGTTCTTC. This gives the protein CASSLSGHYNEQFF. The V and J genes are TRBV11-3 and TRBJ2-1; D may be TRBD2 (5 bases). Germline V CDR1 and CDR2: SGHNT, YENEEA. This CDR3 spans 14 amino acids. V lost 5 bases, J lost 3 bases, and 11 bases lay in between.

V usage is TRBV29-1 and J usage is TRBJ2-3; TRBD2 matches at 14 bases. Germline CDR1 is SQVTM and CDR2 is ANQGSEA. The CDR3 loop spans 13 amino acids. The V segment lost 7 bases and the J segment 4 bases; nucleotides outside the gene matches: 1. DNA for the CDR3: TGCAGCGGGGGACTAGCGGGAGCAGATACGCAGTATTTT. This gives the protein CSGGLAGADTQYF.

The chain combines TRBV28 with TRBJ2-7; tentatively, D is TRBD2 (6 bases). Between the trimmed V and J ends, which lost 3 bases and 3 bases, there was a span of 9 bases. Germline-derived CDR1 and CDR2 are MDHEN and SYDVKM. CDR3 length: 13 residues. The chain's CDR3 is CASSLGGIYEQYF. The CDR3 DNA is TGTGCCAGCAGTTTGGGCGGGATCTACGAGCAGTACTTC.

The rearrangement joins TRBV28 to TRBJ1-2, with 8 nucleotides matching TRBD1. From germline, CDR1 is MDHEN and CDR2 SYDVKM. V lost 5 bases, J lost 2 bases, and 10 bases stayed unmatched. CDR3 length: 16 residues. The CDR3 region is CASSVSTGQGNYGYTF. The CDR3 DNA sequence: TGTGCCAGCAGTGTATCCACCGGACAGGGCAACTATGGCTACACCTTC.

The rearrangement links TRBV2 to TRBJ1-4; D is undetermined. V was pared by 7 bases and J by 2 bases, with 8 bases between. Germline V gives CDR1 SNHLY, CDR2 FYNNEI. This CDR3 is built from 13 residues. The CDR3 protein is CASNGRTNEKLFF. DNA of the CDR3: TGTGCCAGCAATGGGAGGACTAATGAAAAACTGTTTTTT.

This clone was observed a few times. The chain employs TRBV5-1 and TRBJ2-7; the D gene is possibly TRBD2 (5 bases). V was clipped by 0 bases and J by 3 bases, with 7 bases between them. The germline CDR1 and CDR2 sequences are SGHRS and YFSETQ. This CDR3 spans 13 amino acids. CDR3 in DNA: TGCGCCAGCAGCTTGGGCGGACTCTACGAGCAGTACTTC. Translating it yields CASSLGGLYEQYF.

The chain uses TRBV5-1 and TRBJ2-1; a possible D gene is TRBD2 (5 bases). The CDR3 length is 13 residues. V was clipped by 4 bases and J by 8 bases, with 13 bases between them. Germline V gene sequence: CDR1 SGHRS, CDR2 YFSETQ. CDR3 sequence: CASSVGSADEQFF. The CDR3 coding sequence is TGCGCCAGCAGCGTAGGGAGCGCGGATGAGCAGTTCTTC. The full variable domain, its missing parts supplied by reference TRBV5-1 and TRBJ2-1, is KAGVTQTPRYLIKTRGQQVTLSCSPISGHRSVSWYQQTPGQGLQFLFEYFSETQRNKGNFPGRFSGRQFSNSRSEMNVSTLELGDSALYLCASSVGSADEQFFGPGTRLTVL.

This clone was seen a few times. The rearrangement links TRBV25-1 to TRBJ2-7; a weak D match, TRBD2 (5 bases). The CDR3 extends over 14 amino acids. Germline CDR1 reads MGHDK; CDR2 reads SYGVNS. The ends were cut back, 2 bases at V and 1 base at J, with 9 bases in the middle. Written as DNA, the CDR3 is TGTGCCAGCAGTGAACCCGGGATATCCTACGAGCAGTACTTC. Translated: CASSEPGISYEQYF.

The chain carries TRBV19 and TRBJ1-1; no definite D call. Trimming removed 6 bases at V and 0 bases at J, with 14 bases between. Per germline, CDR1 LNHDA and CDR2 SQIVND (reference sequence). The CDR3 is 15 amino acids. This CDR3 is CASSGETGMNTEAFF. In nucleotides, the CDR3 is TGTGCCAGTAGCGGGGAGACGGGAATGAACACTGAAGCTTTCTTT.

There are a few counts of this clone. The rearrangement joins TRBV7-2 to TRBJ2-7, with 7 nucleotides matching TRBD2. The junction had 10 bases not matched to a gene; V was cut back by 5 bases and J by 0 bases. Germline CDR1 reads SGHTA; CDR2 reads FQGNSA. The CDR3 spans 16 residues. CDR3 DNA sequence: TGTGCCAGCAGCGTCCATAGCGGGTCGAGCTCCTACGAGCAGTACTTC. Residues: CASSVHSGSSSYEQYF. Based on the CDR3 plus reference TRBV7-2 and TRBJ2-7, the full variable domain is GAGVSQSPSNKVTEKGKDVELRCDPISGHTALYWYRQSLGQGLEFLIYFQGNSAPDKSGLPSDRFSAERTGGSVSTLTIQRTQQEDSAVYLCASSVHSGSSSYEQYFGPGTRLTVT.

There are a few counts of this clone. The V and J genes are TRBV6-4 and TRBJ1-1; D is undetermined. The length of the CDR3 is 16 residues. CDR1 MRHNA and CDR2 SNTAGT come from the germline V gene. Trimming removed 7 bases at V and 1 base at J, with 19 bases between. The CDR3 region has the DNA TGTGCCAGCATCCACTTTCCCTTCCGGGGGAACACTGAAGCTTTCTTT. It yields the protein CASIHFPFRGNTEAFF.

In this sample, this clone turned up once. The genes are TRBV5-1 and TRBJ1-1; a possible D gene is TRBD1 (6 bases). Germline V gene data show CDR1 as SGHRS and CDR2 as YFSETQ. The CDR3 is 15 amino acids. Deletions cut 4 bases from V and 1 base from J, with 14 bases between. In DNA form, the CDR3 reads TGCGCCAGCAGCCTTATGACAGGCGCGAACACTGAAGCTTTCTTT. Translating gives CASSLMTGANTEAFF.